This T cell receptor beta chain was observed in a study of human T cells and chemical hapten exposure (dated by TCRdb to the early 2020s). Regarding the complete study: Libraries were combined into a pool for sequencing, and differences in TCR yield between samples came mainly from small differences in library volumes within the pool. Peripheral blood TCR repertoire changes were tracked in vivo in alopecia patients during primary and secondary sensitization to the hapten diphenylcyclopropenone (DPC). From each blood RNA sample, both TCR alpha and TCR beta chains were sequenced. Broader findings and caveats from the paper: No change with DPC sensitization was found in the number of TCRs above 1 in 1000 frequency, and no evidence of global repertoire structure alterations was found. Repeated subsampling changed both the strength of the expansion versus patch-test correlation and the threshold at which the correlation became significant.

Library creation used 5' RACE. The sample was run on an Illumina MiSeq. Library preparation attached unique molecular identifiers to individual cDNA molecules for quantitative, reproducible TCR counting. The original methods were these. A median of around 100,000 TCRs per sample was observed, with a range of about 20,000 to 700,000. The Decombinator software suite was used to annotate the V, J and CDR3 of the TCR reads. Every sample was subsampled to the same number of TCRs (28,000) for the PS versus PT1 abundance plots. Expanded TCRs were defined as absent before sensitization and observed at least eight times at the 2-week time point. TCRdb reprocessed the public reads (quality trimming at Q25 with fastp, clone calling with MiXCR) and kept in-frame beta chains. Rows with one shared CDR3 protein collapse into an entry with the most common genes and DNA. The V and J calls reflect TCRdb's pipeline rather than the authors' work. This sample has under 150,000 distinct CDR3 sequences in its table, and around 20% of those were observed once. The leading ten clones occupy approximately 2.6% of the sample.

This clonotype was recorded a few times. The antigen this receptor binds is unknown. No base qualities exist here, and no much larger clone lies one base off it. Total RNA was isolated from unfractionated whole blood collected in Tempus Blood RNA tubes. Five healthy volunteers acted as controls for TCR sequencing and had blood drawn at day 0, 2 weeks and 6 weeks. This sequence was found in a human donor in good health.

CDR3 sequence: CASSLEGGTNAQYRNSYEQYF. The bases are TGTGCCAGCAGCTTAGAGGGGGGGACAAATGCCCAATACCGCAACTCCTACGAGCAGTACTTC. Rearrangement joined TRBV7-2 to TRBJ2-7; TRBD2 is a possible D gene, resting on 7 matching bases. Taken from cysteine to phenylalanine, the CDR3 has 21 residues. Only CDR3 DNA remains: 63 bases, in frame from the first base. V loses 1 base of germline sequence and J loses 0 bases, and the interval between the two ends is 28 bases. For CDR1 and CDR2, the germline V gene lists SGHTA and FQGNSA.